The clone carrying this T cell receptor (beta chain) was detected only a few times. The assay was immunoSEQ multiplex PCR, and TCRdb's table has in-frame clones only and misses some. The sample shows approximately 46,000 clones, approximately 91% of them seen only once. Time point specified: after dendritic cell vaccination, including at tumor progression/relapse. This sample was included in a study of glioma-infiltrating T cells after dendritic cell vaccination. This specimen consisted of blood, obtained after dendritic cell vaccination. This clonotype was obtained from a human donor with glioblastoma.

CDR3 loop: CASSEALRGYTEAFF. The CDR3, as DNA: TGTGCCAGCAGTGAAGCGCTCAGGGGGTACACTGAAGCTTTCTTT. The chain carries TRBV6-1 and TRBJ1-1; TRBD1 matches 7 bases. The CDR3 totals 15 residues. The J segment lost 3 bases and the V segment lost 0 bases, leaving 4 bases of the junction unmatched. Germline CDR1 MNHNS, CDR2 SASEGT.